Following are 13 T cell receptor beta chains from one sample sequenced in a study of response to subunit inactivated influenza vaccine. TCRdb processed the RT-PCR reads anew with MiXCR; each CDR3 protein has one entry. The sample lists around 180,000 distinct CDR3 sequences; nearly 9.5% were seen once. The material sequenced was non-naive T cells sorted from PBMCs, taken on the day of vaccination. The receptors shown here come from a man aged 45-60 years who received an inactivated influenza vaccine.

In its sample, this clonotype was seen many times. The chain uses TRBV24-1 and TRBJ1-2; D is perhaps TRBD1 (6 bases). The V end was cut by 1 base, the J end by 4 bases, with 9 bases between. The CDR3 is made up of 14 amino acids. Germline V gives CDR1 KGHDR, CDR2 SFDVKD. The CDR3 region is CATSDLQGFYGYTF. CDR3 bases: TGTGCCACCAGTGATTTACAGGGATTCTATGGCTACACCTTC.

The rearrangement joins TRBV29-1 to TRBJ2-1; TRBD2 agrees at 10 bases. Germline V CDR1 and CDR2: SQVTM, ANQGSEA. The CDR3 is made up of 15 amino acids. Trimming took 4 bases from V and 6 from J; bases not matched to a gene: 9. Here the CDR3 DNA reads TGCAGCGTTGGGATGGCACTAGCGGGACGCAATGAGCAGTTCTTC. Translating gives CSVGMALAGRNEQFF.

This clonotype was observed a few times. The gene calls are TRBV27 and TRBJ1-5, with 9 bases aligning to TRBD1. Unmatched junction bases numbered 6, after V lost 4 bases and J lost 2 bases. Germline V gene sequence: CDR1 MNHEY, CDR2 SMNVEV (reference sequence). CDR3 length equals 16 residues. CDR3 sequence (DNA): TGTGCCAGCAGTTCCTACGGGACAGGGCGCAATCAGCCCCAGCATTTT. Its translation: CASSSYGTGRNQPQHF.

This clonotype was seen many times. The chain uses TRBV5-1 and TRBJ2-1; 9 nucleotides align to TRBD2. This CDR3 spans 17 amino acids. Trimming cost V 0 bases and J 8 bases; bases outside gene matches: 12. Germline values: CDR1 SGHRS, CDR2 YFSETQ. The CDR3 spells CASSLEGASGKSDEQFF. DNA for the CDR3: TGCGCCAGCAGCTTGGAGGGCGCTAGCGGGAAATCGGATGAGCAGTTCTTC.

V gene TRBV5-1 combines with J gene TRBJ2-1; D is undetermined. This CDR3 region has 15 residues. Germline V gene data show CDR1 as SGHRS and CDR2 as YFSETQ. With 0 bases removed from V and 0 bases from J, the gap between germline ends came to 7 bases. CDR3 region: CASSLVGNSYNEQFF. DNA of the CDR3: TGCGCCAGCAGCTTGGTCGGAAACTCCTACAATGAGCAGTTCTTC. The full variable domain, its missing parts supplied by reference TRBV5-1 and TRBJ2-1, is KAGVTQTPRYLIKTRGQQVTLSCSPISGHRSVSWYQQTPGQGLQFLFEYFSETQRNKGNFPGRFSGRQFSNSRSEMNVSTLELGDSALYLCASSLVGNSYNEQFFGPGTRLTVL.

The rearrangement links TRBV6-2 or TRBV6-3 to TRBJ2-5, with 7 bases aligning to TRBD2. The CDR3 is 15 residues long. The V gene's germline CDR1 is MNHEY and CDR2 SVGEGT. Trimming removed 7 bases from V and 0 bases from J; junction bases left unmatched: 8. Here the CDR3 reads CASTLRAGDQETQYF. CDR3 nucleotide sequence: TGTGCCAGCACATTACGGGCGGGGGACCAAGAGACCCAGTACTTC.

The CDR3 sequence is CTRNGREGPQHF. CDR3 nucleotides: TGCACTAGAAACGGCCGTGAGGGGCCCCAGCATTTT. The V gene is TRBV20-1, the J gene TRBJ1-5; D uncertain. The CDR3 loop spans 12 amino acids. Germline CDR1 and CDR2: DFQATT and SNEGSKA (reference sequence).

Ten or more counts support this clonotype. This chain uses TRBV24-1 with TRBJ1-5; no clear D gene. Trimming took off 0 bases at V and 7 bases at J, with 15 bases between the two ends. The CDR3 has 16 residues. Germline loops: CDR1 KGHDR, CDR2 SFDVKD. CDR3 nucleotides: TGTGCCACCAGTGATTTGCAGGAGGCTGTTCGGCAGCCCCAGCATTTT. Residues: CATSDLQEAVRQPQHF.

This clonotype was counted a few times. This chain uses TRBV2 with TRBJ2-7, with 10 bases matching TRBD1. The germline V gene has CDR1 SNHLY and CDR2 FYNNEI. The ends lost 4 bases at V and 6 bases at J; junction bases unmatched: 3. The CDR3 runs 13 residues. The CDR3 DNA follows: TGTGCCAGCAGTGGGGACAGGGGAGCCGAGCAGTACTTC. It yields the protein CASSGDRGAEQYF.

This CDR3 reads CAWEGEHQYNEQFF. As DNA, the CDR3 is TGTGCCTGGGAAGGCGAGCACCAATACAATGAGCAGTTCTTC. The chain employs TRBV30 and TRBJ2-1; D not resolved. V was shortened by 5 bases and J by 4 bases, with 15 bases between the two germline ends. The CDR3 covers 14 residues. Germline lookup yields CDR1 GTSNPN and CDR2 SVGIG (reference sequence). The full variable domain, its missing parts supplied by reference TRBV30 and TRBJ2-1, is SQTIHQWPATLVQPVGSPLSLECTVEGTSNPNLYWYRQAAGRGLQLLFYSVGIGQISSEVPQNLSASRPQDRQFILSSKKLLLSDSGFYLCAWEGEHQYNEQFFGPGTRLTVL.

In its sample, this clonotype was seen a few times. The gene calls are TRBV5-1 and TRBJ2-5; 7 bases fit TRBD2. This CDR3 is built from 15 residues. The V and J ends lost 0 bases and 5 bases, in that order; junction bases with no gene match: 7. From germline, CDR1 is SGHRS and CDR2 YFSETQ. CDR3 in amino acids: CASSLASGPGETQYF. DNA for the CDR3: TGCGCCAGCAGCTTGGCTAGCGGCCCTGGGGAGACCCAGTACTTC. Supplemented by reference TRBV5-1 and TRBJ2-5, the full variable domain reads KAGVTQTPRYLIKTRGQQVTLSCSPISGHRSVSWYQQTPGQGLQFLFEYFSETQRNKGNFPGRFSGRQFSNSRSEMNVSTLELGDSALYLCASSLASGPGETQYFGPGTRLLVL.

This clonotype showed up many times. The J gene is TRBJ2-3, the V gene TRBV5-1, with TRBD1 matching 7 bases. The junction had 5 bases not matched to a gene; V was cut back by 4 bases and J by 0 bases. Germline V gene data show CDR1 as SGHRS and CDR2 as YFSETQ. The CDR3 covers 15 residues. DNA for the CDR3: TGCGCCAGCAGCAGGAGGACAGGTAGCACAGATACGCAGTATTTT. Amino acid sequence: CASSRRTGSTDTQYF.

The table lists this clonotype with many counts. The chain links TRBV2 to TRBJ2-2, with D possibly being TRBD1 (5 bases). CDR3 length: 14 residues. CDR1 is SNHLY, CDR2 FYNNEI, per germline. Trimming cost V 3 bases and J 2 bases, with 7 bases left between them. The CDR3 bases are TGTGCCAGCAGTGATGACAGAAACACCGGGGAGCTGTTTTTT. Translated, it gives CASSDDRNTGELFF.